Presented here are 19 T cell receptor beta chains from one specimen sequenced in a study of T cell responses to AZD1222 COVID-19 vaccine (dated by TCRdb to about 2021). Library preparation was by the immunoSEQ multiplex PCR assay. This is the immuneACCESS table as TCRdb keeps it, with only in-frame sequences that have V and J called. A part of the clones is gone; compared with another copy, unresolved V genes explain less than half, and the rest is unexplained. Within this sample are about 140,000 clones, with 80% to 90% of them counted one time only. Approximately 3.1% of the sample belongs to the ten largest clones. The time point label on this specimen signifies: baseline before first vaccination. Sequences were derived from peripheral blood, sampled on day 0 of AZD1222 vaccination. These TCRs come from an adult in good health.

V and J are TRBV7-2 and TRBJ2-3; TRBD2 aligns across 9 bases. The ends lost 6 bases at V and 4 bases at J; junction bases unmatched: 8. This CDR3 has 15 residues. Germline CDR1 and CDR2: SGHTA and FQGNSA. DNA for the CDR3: TGTGCCAGCAGATTTCGGACTAGCGTCCCAGATACGCAGTATTTT. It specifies CASRFRTSVPDTQYF.

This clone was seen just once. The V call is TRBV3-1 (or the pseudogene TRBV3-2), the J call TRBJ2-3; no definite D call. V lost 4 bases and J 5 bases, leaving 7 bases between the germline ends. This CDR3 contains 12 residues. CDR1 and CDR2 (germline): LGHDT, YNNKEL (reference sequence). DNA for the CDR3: TGTGCCAGCAGCCTTGGCTTAGATACGCAGTATTTT. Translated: CASSLGLDTQYF.

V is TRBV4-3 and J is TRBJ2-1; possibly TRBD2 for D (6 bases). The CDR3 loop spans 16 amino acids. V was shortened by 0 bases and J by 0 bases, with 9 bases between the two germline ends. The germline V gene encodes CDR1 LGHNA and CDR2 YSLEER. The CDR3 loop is CASSQDSGGSYNEQFF. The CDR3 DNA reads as TGCGCCAGCAGCCAAGATAGCGGAGGCTCCTACAATGAGCAGTTCTTC.

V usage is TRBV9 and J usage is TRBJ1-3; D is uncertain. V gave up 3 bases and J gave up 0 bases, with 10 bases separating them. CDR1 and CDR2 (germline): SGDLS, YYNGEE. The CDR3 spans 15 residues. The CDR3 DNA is TGTGCCAGCAGCGGGGGATGGGGCTCTGGAAACACCATATATTTT. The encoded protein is CASSGGWGSGNTIYF.

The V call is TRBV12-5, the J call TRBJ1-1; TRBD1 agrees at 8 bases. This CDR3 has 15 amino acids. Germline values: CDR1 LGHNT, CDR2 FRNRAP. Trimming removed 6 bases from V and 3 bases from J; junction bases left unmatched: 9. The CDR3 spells CASGNDRGWYTEAFF. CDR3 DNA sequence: TGTGCTAGTGGCAATGACAGGGGTTGGTACACTGAAGCTTTCTTT.

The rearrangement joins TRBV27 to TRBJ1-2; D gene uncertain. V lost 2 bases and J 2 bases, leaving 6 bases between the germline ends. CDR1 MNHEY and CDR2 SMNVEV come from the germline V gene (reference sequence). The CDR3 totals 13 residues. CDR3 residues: CASSLGLNYGYTF. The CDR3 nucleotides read TGTGCCAGCAGTTTAGGGCTAAACTATGGCTACACCTTC.

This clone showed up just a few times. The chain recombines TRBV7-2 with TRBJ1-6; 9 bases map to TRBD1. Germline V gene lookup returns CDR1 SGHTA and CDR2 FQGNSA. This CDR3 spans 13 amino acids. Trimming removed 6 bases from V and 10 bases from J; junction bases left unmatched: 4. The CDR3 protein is CASSNRGRSPLHF. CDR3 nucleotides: TGTGCCAGCAGTAACAGGGGGCGATCACCCCTCCACTTT. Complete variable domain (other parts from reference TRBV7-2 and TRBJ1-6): GAGVSQSPSNKVTEKGKDVELRCDPISGHTALYWYRQSLGQGLEFLIYFQGNSAPDKSGLPSDRFSAERTGGSVSTLTIQRTQQEDSAVYLCASSNRGRSPLHFGNGTRLTVT.

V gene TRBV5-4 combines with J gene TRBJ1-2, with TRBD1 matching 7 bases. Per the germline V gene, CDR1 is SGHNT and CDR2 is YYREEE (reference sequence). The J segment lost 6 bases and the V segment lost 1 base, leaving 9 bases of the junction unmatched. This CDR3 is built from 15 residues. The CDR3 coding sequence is TGTGCCAGCAGCTTGCTCGGGACAGCGAGGGATGGCTACACCTTC. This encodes CASSLLGTARDGYTF.

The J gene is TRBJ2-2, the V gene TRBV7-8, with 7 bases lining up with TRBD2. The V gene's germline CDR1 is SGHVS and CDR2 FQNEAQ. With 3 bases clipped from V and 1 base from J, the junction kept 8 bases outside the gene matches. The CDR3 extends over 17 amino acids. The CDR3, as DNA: TGTGCCAGCAGCTTGGGGAAAAGCGGGGTGAACACCGGGGAGCTGTTTTTT. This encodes CASSLGKSGVNTGELFF.

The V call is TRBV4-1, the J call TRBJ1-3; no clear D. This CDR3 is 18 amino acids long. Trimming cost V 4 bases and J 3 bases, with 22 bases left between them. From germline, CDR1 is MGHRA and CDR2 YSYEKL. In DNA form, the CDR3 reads TGCGCCAGCAGCCCTTCAGACGGGCTCGGTTTCGGTGGAAACACCATATATTTT. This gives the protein CASSPSDGLGFGGNTIYF.

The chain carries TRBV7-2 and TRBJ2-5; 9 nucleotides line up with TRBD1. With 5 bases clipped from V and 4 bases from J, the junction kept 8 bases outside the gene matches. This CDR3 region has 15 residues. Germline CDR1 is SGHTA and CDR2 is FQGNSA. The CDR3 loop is CASSPLDRGIETQYF. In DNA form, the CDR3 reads TGTGCCAGCAGCCCCCTGGACAGGGGAATAGAGACCCAGTACTTC.

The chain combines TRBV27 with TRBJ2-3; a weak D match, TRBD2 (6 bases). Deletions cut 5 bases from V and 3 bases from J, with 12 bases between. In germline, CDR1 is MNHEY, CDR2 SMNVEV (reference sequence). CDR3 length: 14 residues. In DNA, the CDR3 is TGTGCCAGCAGTCTTTTGGGGGGAACAGATACGCAGTATTTT. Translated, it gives CASSLLGGTDTQYF.

CDR3 sequence: CASSQGGTSGIGGANVLTF. CDR3 bases: TGTGCCAGCAGCCAAGGGGGGACTAGCGGGATCGGAGGGGCCAACGTCCTGACTTTC. The chain joins TRBV7-2 to TRBJ2-6; 13 nucleotides align to TRBD2. V dropped 5 bases and J dropped 4; count of bases not matched to a gene: 11. Germline V gene lookup returns CDR1 SGHTA and CDR2 FQGNSA. The CDR3 is 19 amino acids.

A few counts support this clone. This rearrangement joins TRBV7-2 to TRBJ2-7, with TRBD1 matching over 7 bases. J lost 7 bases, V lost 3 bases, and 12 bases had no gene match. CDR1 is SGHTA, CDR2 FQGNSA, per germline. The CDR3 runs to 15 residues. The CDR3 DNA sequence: TGTGCCAGCAGCTTGTTCGGGACGGCCAGGGGGGAGCAGTACTTC. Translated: CASSLFGTARGEQYF. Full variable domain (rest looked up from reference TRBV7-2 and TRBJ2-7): GAGVSQSPSNKVTEKGKDVELRCDPISGHTALYWYRQSLGQGLEFLIYFQGNSAPDKSGLPSDRFSAERTGGSVSTLTIQRTQQEDSAVYLCASSLFGTARGEQYFGPGTRLTVT.

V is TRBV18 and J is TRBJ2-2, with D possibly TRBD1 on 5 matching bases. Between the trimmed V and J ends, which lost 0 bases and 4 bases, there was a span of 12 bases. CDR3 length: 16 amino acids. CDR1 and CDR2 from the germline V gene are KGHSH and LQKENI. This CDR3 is CASSPPNQGPTGELFF. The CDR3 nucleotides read TGTGCCAGCTCACCACCGAATCAGGGCCCCACCGGGGAGCTGTTTTTT.

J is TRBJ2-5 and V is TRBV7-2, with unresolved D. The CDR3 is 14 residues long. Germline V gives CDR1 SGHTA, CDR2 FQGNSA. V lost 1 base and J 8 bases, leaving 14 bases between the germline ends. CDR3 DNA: TGTGCCAGCAGCTTAGGCCCCTCATCAGGCACCCAGTACTTC. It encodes CASSLGPSSGTQYF. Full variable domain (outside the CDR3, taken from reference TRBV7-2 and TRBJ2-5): GAGVSQSPSNKVTEKGKDVELRCDPISGHTALYWYRQSLGQGLEFLIYFQGNSAPDKSGLPSDRFSAERTGGSVSTLTIQRTQQEDSAVYLCASSLGPSSGTQYFGPGTRLLVL.

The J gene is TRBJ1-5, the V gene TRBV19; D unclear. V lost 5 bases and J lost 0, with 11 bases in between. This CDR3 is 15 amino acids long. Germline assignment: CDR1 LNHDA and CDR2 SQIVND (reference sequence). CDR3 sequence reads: CASSPSKNSNQPQHF. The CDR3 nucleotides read TGTGCCAGTAGTCCTTCGAAGAATAGCAATCAGCCCCAGCATTTT.

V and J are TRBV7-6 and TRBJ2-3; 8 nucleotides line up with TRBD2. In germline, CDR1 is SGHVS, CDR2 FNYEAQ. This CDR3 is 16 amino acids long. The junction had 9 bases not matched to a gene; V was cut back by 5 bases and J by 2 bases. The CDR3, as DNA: TGTGCCAGCAGCCACGAGCCGGGACTAGACACAGATACGCAGTATTTT. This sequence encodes CASSHEPGLDTDTQYF. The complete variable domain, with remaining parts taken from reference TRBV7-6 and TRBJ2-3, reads GAGVSQSPRYKVTKRGQDVALRCDPISGHVSLYWYRQALGQGPEFLTYFNYEAQQDKSGLPNDRFSAERPEGSISTLTIQRTEQRDSAMYRCASSHEPGLDTDTQYFGPGTRLTVL.

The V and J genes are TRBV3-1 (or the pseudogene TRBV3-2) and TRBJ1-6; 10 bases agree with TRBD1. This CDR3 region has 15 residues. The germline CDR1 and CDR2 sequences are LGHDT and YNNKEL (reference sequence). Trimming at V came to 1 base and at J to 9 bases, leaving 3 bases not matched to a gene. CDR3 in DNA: TGTGCCAGCAGCCAAGGGGACAGGGGATCTTCACCCCTCCACTTT. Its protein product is CASSQGDRGSSPLHF.